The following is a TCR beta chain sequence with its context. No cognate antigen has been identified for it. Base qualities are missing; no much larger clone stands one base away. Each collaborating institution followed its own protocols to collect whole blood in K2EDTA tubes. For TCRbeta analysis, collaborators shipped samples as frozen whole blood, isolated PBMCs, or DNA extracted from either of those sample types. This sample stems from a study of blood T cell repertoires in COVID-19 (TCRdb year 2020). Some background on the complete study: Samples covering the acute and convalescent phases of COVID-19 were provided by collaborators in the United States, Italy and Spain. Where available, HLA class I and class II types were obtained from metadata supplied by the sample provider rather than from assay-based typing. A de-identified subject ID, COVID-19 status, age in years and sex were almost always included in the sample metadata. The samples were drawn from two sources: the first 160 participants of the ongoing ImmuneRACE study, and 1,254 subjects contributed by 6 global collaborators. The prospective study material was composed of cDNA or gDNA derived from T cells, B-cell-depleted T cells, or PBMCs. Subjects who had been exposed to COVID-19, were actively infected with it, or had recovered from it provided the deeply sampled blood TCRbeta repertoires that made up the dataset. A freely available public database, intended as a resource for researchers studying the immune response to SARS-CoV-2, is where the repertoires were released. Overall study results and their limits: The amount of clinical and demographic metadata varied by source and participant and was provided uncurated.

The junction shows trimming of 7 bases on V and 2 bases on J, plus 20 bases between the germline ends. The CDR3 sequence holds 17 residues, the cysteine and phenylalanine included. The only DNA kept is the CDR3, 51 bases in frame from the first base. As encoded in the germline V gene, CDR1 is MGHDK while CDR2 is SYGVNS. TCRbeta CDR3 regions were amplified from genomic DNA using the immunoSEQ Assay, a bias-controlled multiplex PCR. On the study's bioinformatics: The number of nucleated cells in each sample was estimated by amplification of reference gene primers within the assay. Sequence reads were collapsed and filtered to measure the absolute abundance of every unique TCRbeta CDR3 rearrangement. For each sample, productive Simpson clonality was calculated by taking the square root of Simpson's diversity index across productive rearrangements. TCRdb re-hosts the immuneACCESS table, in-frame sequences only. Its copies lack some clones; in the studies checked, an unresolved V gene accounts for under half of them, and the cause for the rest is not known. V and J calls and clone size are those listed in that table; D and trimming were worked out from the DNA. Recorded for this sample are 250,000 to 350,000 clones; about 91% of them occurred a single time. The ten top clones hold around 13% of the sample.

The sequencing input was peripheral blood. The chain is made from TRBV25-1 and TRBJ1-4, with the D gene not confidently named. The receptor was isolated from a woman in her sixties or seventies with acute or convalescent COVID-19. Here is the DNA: TGTGCCAGCATGTTTCTTAACGGGTTTGGGACTAATGAAAAACTGTTTTTT. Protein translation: CASMFLNGFGTNEKLFF.